The 8 T cell receptor beta chains below were found in one sample sequenced in a study of blood T cell repertoires in COVID-19. Clones were sequenced by immunoSEQ multiplex PCR, and TCRdb holds only the in-frame ones, with some missing. The table shows some 200,000 clones, with approximately 84% occurring only once. Input material: peripheral blood. The receptors originated from a woman at least 80 years old with COVID-19, enrolled during active disease.

This clone was counted between two and nine times. This sequence joins TRBV14 and TRBJ1-1, with 8 bases matching TRBD1. Germline trimming cut 5 bases from V and 2 bases from J; bases unmatched to any gene: 7. Germline V lookup: CDR1 SGHDN, CDR2 FVKESK. This CDR3 has 15 residues. The CDR3 DNA reads TGTGCCAGCAGCGGACAGGGATTAGAAAACACTGAAGCTTTCTTT. Amino acid sequence: CASSGQGLENTEAFF.

The chain's CDR3 is CASSLTTGPSAFF. In DNA, the CDR3 is TGTGCCAGCTCACTGACGACAGGCCCTTCGGCTTTCTTT. The chain combines TRBV18 with TRBJ1-1, with D perhaps TRBD1 (6 bases). The CDR3 covers 13 residues. V was clipped by 4 bases and J by 11 bases, with 17 bases between them. Germline loops: CDR1 KGHSH, CDR2 LQKENI. The full variable domain, completed using reference TRBV18 and TRBJ1-1, is NAGVMQNPRHLVRRRGQEARLRCSPMKGHSHVYWYRQLPEEGLKFMVYLQKENIIDESGMPKERFSAEFPKEGPSILRIQQVVRGDSAAYFCASSLTTGPSAFFGQGTRLTVV.

The chain recombines TRBV10-3 with TRBJ1-2; D is unclear. Per the germline V gene, CDR1 is ENHRY and CDR2 is SYGVKD. The V and J ends lost 3 bases and 9 bases respectively, with 8 bases between them. The CDR3 contains 11 residues. The CDR3 DNA reads as TGTGCCATCAGTGACTCGGGGAGCTACACCTTC. It translates to CAISDSGSYTF.

CDR3 region: CASSPSVGTGELFF. CDR3 DNA sequence: TGCGCCAGCAGCCCTAGTGTCGGGACCGGGGAGCTGTTTTTT. V and J are TRBV10-1 and TRBJ2-2, with D hard to call. In germline, CDR1 is WNHNN, CDR2 SYGVQD (reference sequence). Between the trimmed V and J ends, which lost 6 bases and 5 bases, there was a span of 13 bases. The CDR3 totals 14 residues.

The J gene is TRBJ1-1, the V gene TRBV6-5; D is undetermined. This CDR3 has 12 amino acids. The germline CDR1 and CDR2 sequences are MNHEY and SVGAGI. V lost 6 bases and J 9 bases, leaving 14 bases between the germline ends. CDR3 amino acids: CASSPNGRQAFF. The CDR3 nucleotides are TGTGCCAGCAGCCCCAATGGGAGGCAAGCTTTCTTT.

The chain couples TRBV3-1 (or the pseudogene TRBV3-2) to TRBJ2-7; TRBD2 might be the D (6 bases). This CDR3 has 16 residues. Trimming removed 1 base at V and 6 bases at J, with 19 bases between. CDR1 and CDR2 (germline): LGHDT, YNNKEL (reference sequence). The CDR3 DNA reads TGTGCCAGCAGCCAAGGGGATTGGGACTTTCTTGGCGAGCAGTACTTC. Its protein product is CASSQGDWDFLGEQYF.

This chain links TRBV9 with TRBJ2-5; 8 bases map to TRBD2. Per germline, CDR1 SGDLS and CDR2 YYNGEE. V trimming: 0 bases; J trimming: 3 bases; junction bases outside the gene matches: 4. This CDR3 has 15 amino acids. CDR3 in DNA: TGTGCCAGCAGCGTAGGGATAGCGGGGAAAGAGACCCAGTACTTC. Its translation: CASSVGIAGKETQYF.

V and J are TRBV9 and TRBJ2-7, with D hard to call. This CDR3 is built from 13 residues. V was shortened by 4 bases and J by 1 base, with 9 bases between the two germline ends. Germline V lookup: CDR1 SGDLS, CDR2 YYNGEE. Here the CDR3 DNA reads TGTGCCAGCAGCCCCTCCCTTTCCTACGAGCAGTACTTC. This encodes CASSPSLSYEQYF.